These 18 T cell receptor beta chains were sequenced from one sample in a study of blood T cell repertoires in COVID-19 (dated by TCRdb to 2020 to 2021). Receptor amplification or capture employed the immunoSEQ multiplex PCR assay. The table comes from immuneACCESS by way of TCRdb, which keeps in-frame sequences with V and J called. Part of the clones is missing from these tables; in studies checked, under half for an unresolved V gene and the rest for unknown reasons. This sample gives approximately 120,000 clones in total; 70% to 90% of them show up just once. 9.5% to 15% of the sample is in the top ten clones. The material sequenced was peripheral blood. The source of these receptors is a human donor in a cohort sampled during active COVID-19.

The J gene is TRBJ1-5, the V gene TRBV2; the match to TRBD1 covers 9 bases. Germline V CDR1 and CDR2: SNHLY, FYNNEI. This CDR3 is 15 amino acids long. J gave up 7 bases and V 5 bases, and 9 bases lay outside the gene matches. The CDR3 region is CASSTDRGQSQPQHF. CDR3 coding DNA: TGTGCCAGCAGTACGGACAGGGGTCAATCCCAGCCCCAGCATTTT.

The chain joins TRBV7-9 to TRBJ2-3, with 16 bases identical to TRBD2. CDR1 and CDR2 (germline): SEHNR, FQNEAQ (reference sequence). The CDR3 has 19 amino acids. J gave up 5 bases and V 5 bases, and 13 bases lay outside the gene matches. The CDR3 coding sequence is TGTGCCAGCAGCCTCCCCGGGACTAGCGGGGGGGCCGGAGGAGATACGCAGTATTTT. As protein: CASSLPGTSGGAGGDTQYF.

The rearrangement links TRBV3-1 (or the pseudogene TRBV3-2) to TRBJ1-1; unclear D gene. Trimming left V 5 bases short and J 4 bases short, with 5 bases between. The germline gives CDR1 LGHDT, CDR2 YNNKEL (reference sequence). The CDR3 runs 11 residues. As DNA, the CDR3 is TGTGCCAGCAGCTTCGGCACTGAAGCTTTCTTT. Translated, it gives CASSFGTEAFF.

The rearrangement joins TRBV30 to TRBJ2-7; 12 nucleotides align to TRBD2. Trimming at V came to 3 bases and at J to 5 bases, leaving 8 bases not matched to a gene. CDR3 length equals 15 residues. CDR1 and CDR2 from the germline V gene are GTSNPN and SVGIG (reference sequence). The CDR3 loop reads CAWRTLTSGGNEQYF. CDR3 DNA sequence: TGTGCCTGGAGGACCCTCACTAGCGGGGGGAACGAGCAGTACTTC.

The V and J genes are TRBV27 and TRBJ1-6; the D gene is possibly TRBD1 (5 bases). This CDR3 region has 13 residues. V was pared by 7 bases and J by 9 bases, with 13 bases between. CDR1 and CDR2 from the germline V gene are MNHEY and SMNVEV (reference sequence). The CDR3 DNA reads TGTGCCAGCACGCAGGGAGGGAGTTCACCCCTCCACTTT. It specifies CASTQGGSSPLHF.

CDR3 loop: CASSARQEWYGYTF. The DNA for the CDR3 is TGTGCCAGCAGCGCCAGACAGGAATGGTATGGCTACACCTTC. The gene calls are TRBV5-4 and TRBJ1-2; the D gene is possibly TRBD1 (6 bases). The CDR3 sequence is 14 residues long. The V gene lost 4 bases and the J gene lost 5 bases, with 15 bases spanning the gap. Germline CDR1 is SGHNT and CDR2 is YYREEE (reference sequence).

V usage is TRBV12-3 or TRBV12-4 and J usage is TRBJ1-2, with D unresolved. CDR3 length equals 11 residues. Trimming left V 5 bases short and J 13 bases short, with 14 bases between. The CDR3 protein is CASSNVMAGTF. DNA of the CDR3: TGTGCCAGCAGTAACGTTATGGCTGGCACCTTC.

This chain uses TRBV14 with TRBJ2-7, with D tentatively TRBD1 (6 bases). Trimming took off 4 bases at V and 9 bases at J, with 19 bases between the two ends. The V gene's germline CDR1 is SGHDN and CDR2 FVKESK. This CDR3 region has 14 residues. CDR3 in amino acids: CASSPTQGRGWQYF. Here the CDR3 DNA reads TGTGCCAGCAGCCCTACTCAAGGCAGGGGATGGCAGTACTTC.

This clone was observed a handful of times. CDR3 DNA: TGCGCCAGCAGTGGAAGACAGGGGGATCAGCCCCAGCATTTT. Translating gives CASSGRQGDQPQHF. The gene calls are TRBV10-2 and TRBJ1-5, with 9 bases matching TRBD1. With V trimmed by 4 bases and J by 5 bases, 3 bases remained unmatched. Germline CDR1 and CDR2: WSHSY and SAAADI. CDR3 length equals 14 residues.

This clone occurred a few times. The chain recombines TRBV10-3 with TRBJ1-6, with D perhaps matching TRBD1 (6 bases). V was clipped by 6 bases and J by 9 bases, with 18 bases between them. The CDR3 length is 15 residues. Germline CDR1 is ENHRY and CDR2 is SYGVKD. CDR3 loop: CAIRENRELRSPLHF. DNA for the CDR3: TGTGCCATCAGGGAAAACAGGGAGCTTCGTTCACCCCTCCACTTT.

The chain has TRBV7-3 and TRBJ2-1; TRBD2 agrees at 8 bases. After removal of 5 bases from V and 9 bases from J, the junction contained 12 bases not matched to a gene. CDR1 and CDR2 from the germline V gene are SGHTA and FQGTGA. The CDR3 has 15 amino acids. The CDR3 coding sequence is TGTGCCAGCAGCCCCCAGGGGTCTAGCGGGCGTGAGCAGTTCTTC. Translation: CASSPQGSSGREQFF.

CDR3 sequence: CASSLGLAFDTQYF. The CDR3 bases are TGTGCCAGCAGCTTAGGACTAGCGTTCGATACGCAGTATTTT. J is TRBJ2-3 and V is TRBV7-3; TRBD2 matches at 9 bases. Germline CDR1 and CDR2: SGHTA and FQGTGA. J gave up 6 bases and V 2 bases, and 3 bases lay outside the gene matches. The CDR3 extends over 14 amino acids.

V is TRBV11-2 and J is TRBJ1-6, with TRBD1 matching over 7 bases. The germline CDR1 and CDR2 sequences are SGHAT and FQNNGV. J lost 8 bases, V lost 3 bases, and 4 bases had no gene match. The CDR3 runs 14 residues. As DNA, the CDR3 is TGTGCCAGCAGCTTGGACAGGTCCGATTCACCCCTCCACTTT. Protein sequence: CASSLDRSDSPLHF. The variable domain in full, completed from reference TRBV11-2 and TRBJ1-6, reads EAGVAQSPRYKIIEKRQSVAFWCNPISGHATLYWYQQILGQGPKLLIQFQNNGVVDDSQLPKDRFSAERLKGVDSTLKIQPAKLEDSAVYLCASSLDRSDSPLHFGNGTRLTVT.

The V and J genes are TRBV18 and TRBJ1-1, with 9 bases matching TRBD1. Trimming at V came to 3 bases and at J to 0 bases, leaving 5 bases not matched to a gene. Looked up from germline, CDR1 is KGHSH and CDR2 is LQKENI. This CDR3 is 16 amino acids long. The CDR3 reads CASSPGQGTMNTEAFF. CDR3 nucleotides: TGTGCCAGCTCACCGGGACAGGGCACAATGAACACTGAAGCTTTCTTT.

V and J are TRBV12-3 or TRBV12-4 and TRBJ2-2, with 8 bases identical to TRBD2. The CDR3 spans 13 residues. The ends lost 5 bases at V and 6 bases at J; junction bases unmatched: 2. CDR3 amino acids: CASSRGGPGELFF. CDR3 nucleotides: TGTGCCAGCAGTCGCGGGGGGCCCGGGGAGCTGTTTTTT.

The chain employs TRBV2 and TRBJ2-3; 7 bases are a match to TRBD1. CDR1 is SNHLY and CDR2 is FYNNEI in the germline V gene. Unmatched junction bases numbered 4, after V lost 6 bases and J lost 4 bases. The CDR3 is 13 residues long. CDR3 DNA sequence: TGTGCCAGCAGATACAGGGGCCCAGATACGCAGTATTTT. Its translation: CASRYRGPDTQYF.

The chain carries TRBV30 and TRBJ2-7; 9 bases agree with TRBD1. Per the germline V gene, CDR1 is GTSNPN and CDR2 is SVGIG (reference sequence). V lost 3 bases and J lost 2; bases outside the gene matches: 8. There are 15 residues in the CDR3. In DNA, the CDR3 is TGTGCCTGGAGCGTCTGGGGACAGGGTGCCTACGAGCAGTACTTC. Amino acid sequence: CAWSVWGQGAYEQYF.

In nucleotides, the CDR3 is TGTGCCAGCAGCGTATACTCAGATACGCAGTATTTT. It translates to CASSVYSDTQYF. The genes are TRBV9 and TRBJ2-3; no clear D gene. This CDR3 is built from 12 residues. V was trimmed by 1 base and J by 4 bases, leaving 4 bases between them. CDR1 is SGDLS and CDR2 is YYNGEE in the germline V gene.